A selection of T cell receptor beta chains follows, all from one sample in a study of cytomegalovirus exposure and HLA in healthy donors. Repertoires were generated with immunoSEQ multiplex PCR, while TCRdb's copy carries only in-frame clones and drops some. This sample has about 330,000 clones; about nine tenths occur once, and the top ten carry more than 0.8%. The material sequenced was PBMCs. Source of these receptors: a woman younger than 35 in good health and CMV-seronegative. CDR3s include the opening cysteine and the closing phenylalanine or tryptophan. The D gene is left open where the match is weak. Expanded clones are given a class, and other clones once, few, many or no size at all.

NA	TRBV9	NA	TRBJ1-1	CASSVGTTMNTEAFF	TGTGCCAGCAGCGTAGGGACAACCATGAACACTGAAGCTTTCTTT
once	TRBV28	NA	TRBJ2-2	CASSFLIGELFF	TGTGCCAGCAGTTTTCTTATCGGGGAGCTGTTTTTT
many	TRBV29-1	NA	TRBJ2-7	CSVGQTNEQYF	TGCAGCGTTGGACAGACCAACGAGCAGTACTTC
NA	TRBV28	TRBD1	TRBJ1-1	CASPDREGTEAFF	TGTGCCAGCCCAGACAGGGAAGGAACTGAAGCTTTCTTT
NA	TRBV7-9	TRBD1	TRBJ1-2	CASSDRTGDGYTF	TGTGCCAGCAGCGACCGGACAGGGGACGGCTACACCTTC
NA	TRBV27	NA	TRBJ2-1	CASGINSYNEQFF	TGTGCCAGCGGCATCAACTCCTACAATGAGCAGTTCTTC
NA	TRBV29-1	NA	TRBJ1-1	CSVIRENKNTEAFF	TGCAGCGTAATAAGAGAGAATAAGAACACTGAAGCTTTCTTT
NA	TRBV5-3	NA	TRBJ1-2	CARSLALPGTNYGYTF	TGTGCCAGAAGCTTGGCCCTCCCGGGAACTAACTATGGCTACACCTTC
NA	TRBV4-1	NA	TRBJ2-7	CASSRLPTGTYEQYF	TGCGCCAGCAGCCGCTTACCGACTGGAACCTACGAGCAGTACTTC
NA	TRBV14	TRBD1	TRBJ1-4	CASSLAGTANEKLFF	TGTGCCAGCAGCCTCGCCGGGACAGCTAATGAAAAACTGTTTTTT
NA	TRBV10-3	TRBD1	TRBJ1-2	CASRQGNYGYTF	TGTGCCAGCAGACAGGGAAACTATGGCTACACCTTC
NA	TRBV29-1	NA	TRBJ2-6	CSVAQRISGANVLTF	TGCAGCGTTGCTCAGAGGATCTCTGGGGCCAACGTCCTGACTTTC
NA	TRBV6-5	NA	TRBJ2-2	CASSYSVNTGELFF	TGTGCCAGCAGTTACTCCGTTAACACCGGGGAGCTGTTTTTT
NA	TRBV4-3	TRBD2	TRBJ2-5	CASSQDPSGSMETQYF	TGCGCCAGCAGCCAAGATCCTAGCGGGAGTATGGAGACCCAGTACTTC
NA	TRBV12-5	TRBD2	TRBJ2-5	CASAEGGPRETQYF	TGTGCTAGTGCGGAGGGAGGGCCACGAGAGACCCAGTACTTC
NA	TRBV11-2	NA	TRBJ2-7	CASSLDHGGEQYF	TGTGCCAGCAGCTTAGATCACGGAGGCGAGCAGTACTTC
NA	TRBV5-4	TRBD1	TRBJ1-1	CASSPGQGKAFF	TGTGCCAGCAGCCCGGGACAGGGTAAAGCTTTCTTT